Listed below are T cell receptor beta chains from one sample, sequenced in a study of post-analysis software for immune sequencing data. TCRdb analysed the PCR reads with MiXCR anew, one entry per CDR3 protein. The sample gives around 500,000 distinct CDR3 sequences, about a third of which show up once; around 6% is in the top ten. Sequencing used blood. Every receptor here comes from a girl younger than 18 with multiple sclerosis. Each CDR3 is given with its conserved first and last residue. The D gene is left open where the match is weak. Only some rows state a clone size, as once, few, many or a class for expanded clones.

j_call: TRBJ2-3
v_call: TRBV6-5
clone_size: NA
d_call: TRBD2
cdr3_aa: CASSRGLAPSTDTQYF
cdr3_nt: TGTGCCAGCAGTCGAGGACTAGCCCCTAGCACAGATACGCAGTATTTT

j_call: TRBJ2-6
v_call: TRBV3-1
clone_size: NA
d_call: NA
cdr3_aa: CASSQELRSGANVLTF
cdr3_nt: TGTGCCAGCAGCCAAGAGCTCCGCTCTGGGGCCAACGTCCTGACTTTC

j_call: TRBJ2-5
v_call: TRBV5-1
clone_size: few
d_call: NA
cdr3_aa: CASSFAQETQYF
cdr3_nt: TGCGCCAGCAGCTTTGCCCAAGAGACCCAGTACTTC

j_call: TRBJ2-3
v_call: TRBV6-1
clone_size: NA
d_call: NA
cdr3_aa: CASSPSWGTQYF
cdr3_nt: TGTGCCAGCAGTCCCTCGTGGGGTACGCAGTATTTT

j_call: TRBJ2-5
v_call: TRBV6-1
clone_size: NA
d_call: TRBD1
cdr3_aa: CASSEGQGETQYF
cdr3_nt: TGTGCCAGCAGTGAAGGACAGGGAGAGACCCAGTACTTC

j_call: TRBJ1-1
v_call: TRBV3-1
clone_size: NA
d_call: NA
cdr3_aa: CASSQGMTFNWQAFF
cdr3_nt: TGTGCCAGCAGCCAAGGAATGACCTTTAATTGGCAAGCTTTCTTT

j_call: TRBJ2-1
v_call: TRBV27
clone_size: few
d_call: NA
cdr3_aa: CASSPQDSNEQFF
cdr3_nt: TGTGCCAGCAGTCCCCAGGACAGCAATGAGCAGTTCTTC

j_call: TRBJ2-1
v_call: TRBV20-1
clone_size: NA
d_call: NA
cdr3_aa: CSAIFPNGGRLANEQFF
cdr3_nt: TGCAGTGCTATCTTCCCGAACGGGGGGCGGTTGGCAAATGAGCAGTTCTTC

j_call: TRBJ2-5
v_call: TRBV18
clone_size: few
d_call: TRBD2
cdr3_aa: CASSSNSGEQETQYF
cdr3_nt: TGTGCCAGCTCATCTAATAGCGGGGAACAAGAGACCCAGTACTTC

j_call: TRBJ2-1
v_call: TRBV29-1
clone_size: many
d_call: TRBD2
cdr3_aa: CSVGLRLAKDEQFF
cdr3_nt: TGCAGCGTTGGCCTCAGACTAGCGAAGGATGAGCAGTTCTTC

j_call: TRBJ2-5
v_call: TRBV27
clone_size: NA
d_call: NA
cdr3_aa: CASAQELGRETQYF
cdr3_nt: TGTGCCAGCGCCCAGGAACTCGGACGGGAGACCCAGTACTTC

j_call: TRBJ2-7
v_call: TRBV28
clone_size: NA
d_call: NA
cdr3_aa: CASSLPGSSPSYEQYF
cdr3_nt: TGTGCCAGCAGTCTCCCCGGGTCTTCCCCTTCATACGAGCAGTACTTC

j_call: TRBJ2-2
v_call: TRBV11-3
clone_size: NA
d_call: TRBD2
cdr3_aa: CASSLNSGGELFF
cdr3_nt: TGTGCCAGCAGCTTAAATAGCGGGGGCGAGCTGTTTTTT

j_call: TRBJ2-7
v_call: TRBV15
clone_size: NA
d_call: NA
cdr3_aa: CATSRAAGSGYEQYF
cdr3_nt: TGTGCCACCAGCAGAGCAGCAGGCTCGGGCTACGAGCAGTACTTC

j_call: TRBJ2-5
v_call: TRBV29-1
clone_size: few
d_call: NA
cdr3_aa: CSVGDTETQYF
cdr3_nt: TGCAGCGTGGGCGACACGGAGACCCAGTACTTC

j_call: TRBJ2-7
v_call: TRBV7-2
clone_size: NA
d_call: TRBD2
cdr3_aa: CASSLLAGGDYEQYF
cdr3_nt: TGTGCCAGCAGCTTGCTAGCGGGGGGTGACTACGAGCAGTACTTC

j_call: TRBJ1-5
v_call: TRBV29-1
clone_size: few
d_call: TRBD1
cdr3_aa: CSVGRGNSNQPQHF
cdr3_nt: TGCAGCGTTGGCAGGGGGAATAGCAATCAGCCCCAGCATTTT